The 28 T cell receptor beta chains below come from one sample, sequenced in a study of OX40 agonist ivuxolimab in advanced cancers. The data were produced by immunoSEQ multiplex PCR, yet TCRdb's version contains in-frame clones alone and is incomplete. This sample has around 79,000 clones, with approximately 85% found just once. Sample: CD4+ or CD8+ T cells sorted from blood, taken in a trial of the OX40 agonist ivuxolimab. These receptors all come from an adult with an advanced solid tumor such as melanoma, head and neck, liver or kidney cancer.

The genes are TRBV5-4 and TRBJ2-3, with TRBD2 matching 11 bases. With 5 bases clipped from V and 5 bases from J, the junction kept 4 bases outside the gene matches. This CDR3 is built from 14 residues. Germline V gene lookup returns CDR1 SGHNT and CDR2 YYREEE (reference sequence). This CDR3 is CASRVAGGRDTQYF. The DNA for the CDR3 is TGTGCCAGCAGAGTAGCGGGAGGGAGAGATACGCAGTATTTT.

The chain recombines TRBV7-3 with TRBJ1-5; D might be TRBD1 (5 bases). Trimming stripped 8 bases from V and 5 bases from J, with 13 bases between. The CDR3 is 13 residues long. Germline CDR1 reads SGHTA; CDR2 reads FQGTGA. CDR3: CASCSGLDQPQHF. CDR3 nucleotide sequence: TGTGCCAGCTGTTCAGGGTTGGATCAGCCCCAGCATTTT.

The gene calls are TRBV6-5 and TRBJ1-1, with D possibly TRBD1 on 5 matching bases. This CDR3 spans 14 amino acids. Between the trimmed V and J ends, which lost 5 bases and 1 base, there was a span of 11 bases. CDR1 is MNHEY and CDR2 is SVGAGI in the germline V gene. The CDR3, as DNA: TGTGCCAGCAGTGGCTTCGGGGGGAACACTGAAGCTTTCTTT. It codes for CASSGFGGNTEAFF.

The rearrangement uses TRBV28 and TRBJ1-5, with TRBD1 identical over 7 bases. CDR1 is MDHEN, CDR2 SYDVKM, per germline. Trimming at V came to 4 bases and at J to 4 bases, leaving 7 bases not matched to a gene. The CDR3 is made up of 15 amino acids. In DNA, the CDR3 is TGTGCCAGCAGTTCAAGGACAGGTCCAAATCAGCCCCAGCATTTT. The encoded protein is CASSSRTGPNQPQHF.

The chain recombines TRBV19 with TRBJ2-3; a possible D gene is TRBD1 (6 bases). This CDR3 has 15 residues. Between the trimmed V and J ends, which lost 7 bases and 3 bases, there was a span of 17 bases. Per germline, CDR1 LNHDA and CDR2 SQIVND (reference sequence). The CDR3 sequence: CASTPRGHGTDTQYF. Here the CDR3 DNA reads TGTGCCAGTACACCCAGGGGCCACGGTACAGATACGCAGTATTTT.

The chain carries TRBV28 and TRBJ2-2; the D is unclear. Germline CDR1 MDHEN, CDR2 SYDVKM. V lost 6 bases and J 3 bases, leaving 14 bases between the germline ends. The CDR3 length is 15 residues. In nucleotides, the CDR3 is TGTGCCAGCAGAACCCAAGAAGGGTACACCGGGGAGCTGTTTTTT. Encoded protein: CASRTQEGYTGELFF.

The chain is built from TRBV19 and TRBJ2-5; TRBD2 matches at 7 bases. Trimming cost V 2 bases and J 5 bases; bases outside gene matches: 5. The CDR3 spans 14 residues. Germline lookup yields CDR1 LNHDA and CDR2 SQIVND (reference sequence). The DNA of the CDR3 is TGTGCCAGTAGTATATCAAGGGGAGGGGAGACCCAGTACTTC. It is translated as CASSISRGGETQYF.

The chain joins TRBV11-2 to TRBJ2-3; perhaps TRBD2 as D (5 bases). The V and J ends lost 3 bases and 4 bases respectively, with 11 bases between them. The CDR3 has 14 amino acids. In germline, CDR1 is SGHAT, CDR2 FQNNGV. The CDR3 loop is CASSFAERADTQYF. The DNA of the CDR3 is TGTGCCAGCAGCTTCGCTGAGAGGGCAGATACGCAGTATTTT.

This chain uses TRBV6-5 with TRBJ2-7, with D possibly being TRBD2 (6 bases). CDR3 length equals 14 residues. The germline V gene has CDR1 MNHEY and CDR2 SVGAGI. V was clipped by 9 bases and J by 2 bases, with 17 bases between them. CDR3 DNA: TGTGCCAGTTCTATAGCGGCAATGACCTACGAGCAGTACTTC. Its protein is CASSIAAMTYEQYF.

V gene TRBV5-4 combines with J gene TRBJ2-5, with TRBD1 matching 7 bases. Germline CDR1 is SGHNT and CDR2 is YYREEE (reference sequence). Germline trimming cut 4 bases from V and 3 bases from J; bases unmatched to any gene: 6. The CDR3 length is 14 residues. The CDR3 DNA follows: TGTGCCAGCAGCGTGACAGGGCCTGAAGAGACCCAGTACTTC. Amino acid sequence: CASSVTGPEETQYF.

This clone was detected once. This chain links TRBV5-1 with TRBJ2-1, with D perhaps assigned TRBD1 or TRBD2 (6 bases each). V was cut by 0 bases and J by 2 bases, with 15 bases left in between. Germline-derived CDR1 and CDR2 are SGHRS and YFSETQ. This CDR3 spans 17 amino acids. The chain's CDR3 is CASSLVWGAQTYNEQFF. As DNA, the CDR3 is TGCGCCAGCAGCTTGGTTTGGGGGGCCCAGACCTACAATGAGCAGTTCTTC. The full variable domain, rest sourced from reference TRBV5-1 and TRBJ2-1, is KAGVTQTPRYLIKTRGQQVTLSCSPISGHRSVSWYQQTPGQGLQFLFEYFSETQRNKGNFPGRFSGRQFSNSRSEMNVSTLELGDSALYLCASSLVWGAQTYNEQFFGPGTRLTVL.

The J gene is TRBJ1-4, the V gene TRBV19, with D perhaps TRBD1 (6 bases). CDR3 length: 14 amino acids. V was cut by 7 bases and J by 8 bases, with 17 bases left in between. Germline assignment: CDR1 LNHDA and CDR2 SQIVND (reference sequence). CDR3 amino acids: CASTSRGREEKLFF. CDR3 in DNA: TGTGCCAGTACCTCCCGGGGGCGCGAGGAAAAACTGTTTTTT.

The genes are TRBV18 and TRBJ2-1; TRBD2 matches 12 bases. V lost 1 base, J lost 8 bases, and 9 bases stayed unmatched. There are 17 residues in the CDR3. Looked up from germline, CDR1 is KGHSH and CDR2 is LQKENI. The CDR3 loop is CASSPLRLAGGGDEQFF. The CDR3 DNA reads TGTGCCAGCTCACCACTGCGGCTAGCGGGAGGGGGCGATGAGCAGTTCTTC. Using reference TRBV18 and TRBJ2-1 for the parts outside the CDR3, the full variable domain is NAGVMQNPRHLVRRRGQEARLRCSPMKGHSHVYWYRQLPEEGLKFMVYLQKENIIDESGMPKERFSAEFPKEGPSILRIQQVVRGDSAAYFCASSPLRLAGGGDEQFFGPGTRLTVL.

This chain connects TRBV7-9 to TRBJ2-4; 8 positions match TRBD1. The germline gives CDR1 SEHNR, CDR2 FQNEAQ (reference sequence). V gave up 2 bases and J gave up 1 base; unmatched junction bases: 4. CDR3 length: 16 amino acids. The CDR3 loop reads CASSLQGATAKNIQYF. DNA of the CDR3: TGTGCCAGCAGCTTACAGGGGGCGACGGCCAAAAACATTCAGTACTTC.

This chain connects TRBV28 to TRBJ2-5, with TRBD2 matching over 9 bases. The CDR3 loop spans 14 amino acids. Per germline, CDR1 MDHEN and CDR2 SYDVKM. V was clipped by 3 bases and J by 2 bases; unmatched bases: 1. CDR3: CASSFLAGQETQYF. CDR3 coding DNA: TGTGCCAGCAGTTTCCTAGCGGGGCAAGAGACCCAGTACTTC.

This clone was counted a single time. The chain recombines TRBV5-1 with TRBJ2-1; 12 nucleotides line up with TRBD2. The CDR3 runs to 16 residues. V trimming: 4 bases; J trimming: 8 bases; junction bases outside the gene matches: 10. Germline CDR1 reads SGHRS; CDR2 reads YFSETQ. This CDR3 reads CASSPISTSGSDEQFF. The CDR3 DNA follows: TGCGCCAGCAGCCCGATTTCGACTAGCGGGAGTGATGAGCAGTTCTTC.

This chain joins TRBV9 and TRBJ2-1; TRBD2 might be the D (5 bases). The V and J ends lost 2 bases and 1 base respectively, with 10 bases between them. CDR1 SGDLS and CDR2 YYNGEE come from the germline V gene. The CDR3 sequence is 15 residues long. CDR3 protein: CASSVDEGSYNEQFF. As DNA, the CDR3 is TGTGCCAGCAGCGTCGACGAGGGATCCTACAATGAGCAGTTCTTC.

J is TRBJ1-4 and V is TRBV28; TRBD1 aligns across 7 bases. Germline loops: CDR1 MDHEN, CDR2 SYDVKM. V lost 2 bases to trimming and J lost 3 bases; unmatched junction nucleotides: 6. The CDR3 covers 16 residues. Written as DNA, the CDR3 is TGTGCCAGCAGTTTAGCAGGGGGACAGTCTAATGAAAAACTGTTTTTT. Its translation is CASSLAGGQSNEKLFF.

This chain joins TRBV11-3 and TRBJ2-1; D call uncertain. Trimming stripped 4 bases from V and 10 bases from J, with 11 bases between. The CDR3 is 12 residues long. Germline lookup yields CDR1 SGHNT and CDR2 YENEEA. Here the CDR3 DNA reads TGTGCCAGCAGCTCCCCTTTTTCCGAGCAGTTCTTC. It yields the protein CASSSPFSEQFF.

In its sample, this clone was seen a few times. The chain recombines TRBV19 with TRBJ2-5; tentatively, D is TRBD1 (5 bases). The ends were cut back, 8 bases at V and 4 bases at J, with 14 bases in the middle. CDR1 is LNHDA, CDR2 SQIVND, per germline (reference sequence). The CDR3 has 13 amino acids. Here the CDR3 DNA reads TGTGCCAGTTCCCAGGGCTTTACAGAGACCCAGTACTTC. Translation: CASSQGFTETQYF. Supplemented by reference TRBV19 and TRBJ2-5, the full variable domain reads DGGITQSPKYLFRKEGQNVTLSCEQNLNHDAMYWYRQDPGQGLRLIYYSQIVNDFQKGDIAEGYSVSREKKESFPLTVTSAQKNPTAFYLCASSQGFTETQYFGPGTRLLVL.

J is TRBJ2-5 and V is TRBV5-1; possibly TRBD2 for D (6 bases). Germline CDR1 and CDR2: SGHRS and YFSETQ. This CDR3 has 14 residues. Deletions cut 4 bases from V and 5 bases from J, with 15 bases between. This CDR3 reads CASSPTGLSETQYF. The CDR3 DNA follows: TGCGCCAGCAGCCCAACGGGACTCTCGGAGACCCAGTACTTC.

The CDR3 region is CSATTSGSSYEQYF. DNA of the CDR3: TGCAGCGCTACGACTAGCGGGAGTTCCTACGAGCAGTACTTC. This sequence joins TRBV29-1 and TRBJ2-7; 12 bases line up with TRBD2. Unmatched junction bases numbered 5, after V lost 7 bases and J lost 1 base. Germline V gene sequence: CDR1 SQVTM, CDR2 ANQGSEA. This CDR3 is 14 amino acids long.

The chain uses TRBV5-1 and TRBJ1-1; tentatively, D is TRBD1 (6 bases). CDR3 length equals 16 residues. Germline lookup yields CDR1 SGHRS and CDR2 YFSETQ. The V end lost 5 bases, the J end lost 2 bases, and 19 bases lay between the germline ends. In DNA, the CDR3 is TGCGCCAGCAGACTGGGGGCCGGGGGGCTTAACACTGAAGCTTTCTTT. It translates to CASRLGAGGLNTEAFF.

The rearrangement uses TRBV4-1 and TRBJ1-1; maybe TRBD1 (5 bases). Trimming took off 0 bases at V and 1 base at J, with 6 bases between the two ends. Looked up from germline, CDR1 is MGHRA and CDR2 is YSYEKL. There are 14 residues in the CDR3. The CDR3 region is CASSQETGNTEAFF. CDR3 in DNA: TGCGCCAGCAGCCAAGAAACAGGGAACACTGAAGCTTTCTTT.

This clone has more than one count but fewer than ten. The chain links TRBV5-5 to TRBJ2-2; the D gene could be TRBD1 or TRBD2 (5 bases each). CDR1 and CDR2 (germline): SGHKS, YYEKEE (reference sequence). V lost 1 base to trimming and J lost 2 bases, with 9 bases between them. The CDR3 is made up of 15 amino acids. CDR3 DNA: TGTGCCAGCAGCTTGTCGGGACGAAACACCGGGGAGCTGTTTTTT. Protein sequence: CASSLSGRNTGELFF.

This clone appeared once. V is TRBV10-1 and J is TRBJ2-2; D may be TRBD2 (6 bases). The germline V and J ends were trimmed by 6 bases and 3 bases, with 8 bases remaining between them. The CDR3 covers 13 residues. Germline V gene lookup returns CDR1 WNHNN and CDR2 SYGVQD (reference sequence). For the CDR3, the DNA is TGCGCCAGCAGCCGGGACTACACCGGGGAGCTGTTTTTT. It codes for CASSRDYTGELFF.

The chain's CDR3 is CASSQDWELRNSPLHF. CDR3 nucleotide sequence: TGCGCCAGCAGCCAAGATTGGGAGTTGAGAAATTCACCCCTCCACTTT. This chain connects TRBV4-1 to TRBJ1-6; D is unclear. V lost 0 bases and J lost 7, with 13 bases in between. The germline V gene encodes CDR1 MGHRA and CDR2 YSYEKL. The CDR3 extends over 16 amino acids.

CDR3 bases: TGCGCCAGCAGTCAGGTCGGTCTAGCGGGAGGTCTCCCTTACAATGAGCAGTTCTTC. This gives the protein CASSQVGLAGGLPYNEQFF. This chain connects TRBV23-1 to TRBJ2-1, with 11 bases identical to TRBD2. TRBV23-1 is placed among ORFs of uncertain function. J gave up 4 bases and V 3 bases, and 14 bases lay outside the gene matches. The CDR3 has 19 residues.